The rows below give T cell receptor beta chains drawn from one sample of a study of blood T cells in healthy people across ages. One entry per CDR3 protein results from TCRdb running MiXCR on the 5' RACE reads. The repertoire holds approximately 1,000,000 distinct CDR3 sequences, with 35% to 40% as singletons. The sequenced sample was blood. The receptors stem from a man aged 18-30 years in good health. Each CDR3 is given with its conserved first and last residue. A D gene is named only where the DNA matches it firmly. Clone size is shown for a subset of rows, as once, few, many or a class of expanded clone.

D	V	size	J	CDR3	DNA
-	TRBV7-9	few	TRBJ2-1	CASSVRAGSYNEQFF	TGTGCCAGCAGCGTGAGAGCGGGCTCCTACAATGAGCAGTTCTTC
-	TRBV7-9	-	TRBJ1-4	CASSLALNEKLFF	TGTGCCAGCAGCTTGGCCCTGAATGAAAAACTGTTTTTT
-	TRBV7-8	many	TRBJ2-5	CASSYRYQETQYF	TGTGCCAGCAGTTATAGGTACCAAGAGACCCAGTACTTC
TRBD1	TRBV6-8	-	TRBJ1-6	CASSCLSQGAYNSPLHF	TGTGCCAGCAGTTGCCTTTCCCAGGGGGCGTATAATTCACCCCTCCACTTT
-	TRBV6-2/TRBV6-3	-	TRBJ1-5	CASRARANRGNQPQHF	TGTGCCAGCAGGGCGCGGGCCAATCGGGGCAATCAGCCCCAGCATTTT
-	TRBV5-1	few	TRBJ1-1	CASSLAGVGLYTEAFF	TGCGCCAGCAGCTTGGCCGGAGTGGGGCTTTACACTGAAGCTTTCTTT
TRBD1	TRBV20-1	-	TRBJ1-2	CSPALGQVLVGYTF	TGCAGTCCTGCCCTAGGACAGGTCTTAGTTGGCTACACCTTC
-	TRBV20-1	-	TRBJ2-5	CSARDLTGATQYF	TGCAGTGCTAGAGATCTTACAGGCGCGACCCAGTACTTC
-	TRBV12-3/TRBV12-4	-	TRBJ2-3	CASSPMAASTDTQYF	TGTGCCAGCAGTCCCATGGCGGCTAGCACAGATACGCAGTATTTT
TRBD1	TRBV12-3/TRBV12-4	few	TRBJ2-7	CASSPLGQGSEQYF	TGTGCCAGCAGCCCTTTGGGACAGGGCAGCGAGCAGTACTTC
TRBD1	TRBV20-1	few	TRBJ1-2	CSASQGARSYTF	TGCAGTGCTTCCCAGGGGGCAAGGAGCTACACCTTC
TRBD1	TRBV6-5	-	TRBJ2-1	CASRGQGAGNEQFF	TGTGCCAGCAGAGGACAGGGGGCGGGCAATGAGCAGTTCTTC
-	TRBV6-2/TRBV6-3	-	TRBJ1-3	CASNRPHQDDRDAGFTGNTIYF	TGTGCCAGCAATAGACCACACCAAGATGACCGGGACGCCGGGTTCACTGGAAACACCATATATTTT
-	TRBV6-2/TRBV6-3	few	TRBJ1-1	CASIYGGLNTEAFF	TGTGCCAGCATCTACGGGGGGTTGAACACTGAAGCTTTCTTT
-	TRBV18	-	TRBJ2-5	CASSLRRRDQETQYF	TGTGCCAGCTCCCTTCGTCGGCGCGACCAAGAGACCCAGTACTTC
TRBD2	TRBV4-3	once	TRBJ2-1	CASSQVWLSGGITYNEQFF	TGCGCCAGCAGCCAAGTGTGGTTGAGCGGGGGGATTACCTACAATGAGCAGTTCTTC
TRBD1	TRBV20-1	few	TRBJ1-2	CSASDRGGYGYTF	TGCAGTGCTAGCGACAGGGGAGGGTATGGCTACACCTTC
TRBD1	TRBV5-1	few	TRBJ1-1	CASSLTGGSYEAFF	TGCGCCAGCAGCTTGACAGGGGGCAGCTATGAAGCTTTCTTT
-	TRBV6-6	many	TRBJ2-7	CASGITGYNEQYF	TGTGCCAGCGGTATAACTGGCTACAATGAGCAGTACTTC
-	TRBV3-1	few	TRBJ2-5	CASSHRGLRGFETQYF	TGTGCCAGCAGCCATCGGGGACTTAGAGGCTTCGAGACCCAGTACTTC
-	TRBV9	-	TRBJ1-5	CASSLGPLSNQPQHF	TGTGCCAGCAGTCTAGGGCCCCTTAGCAATCAGCCCCAGCATTTT
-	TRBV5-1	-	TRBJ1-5	CASSLGDGGAQPQHF	TGCGCCAGCAGCTTAGGGGATGGGGGAGCTCAGCCCCAGCATTTT
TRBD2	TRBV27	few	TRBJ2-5	CASSPRGDQETQYF	TGTGCCAGCAGTCCCCGGGGGGACCAAGAGACCCAGTACTTC
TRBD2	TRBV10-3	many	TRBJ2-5	CAISDPSGGNQETQYF	TGTGCCATCAGTGACCCTAGCGGGGGGAACCAAGAGACCCAGTACTTC
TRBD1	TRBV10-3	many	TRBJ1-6	CAISEPLDRASPLHF	TGTGCCATCAGTGAGCCCCTAGACAGGGCTTCACCCCTCCACTTT
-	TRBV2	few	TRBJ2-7	CASSEVGREQYF	TGTGCCAGCAGTGAAGTAGGGCGCGAGCAGTACTTC
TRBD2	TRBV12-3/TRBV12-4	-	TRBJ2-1	CASSLFQRGISYNEQFF	TGTGCCAGCAGTTTATTTCAGCGGGGCATCTCCTACAATGAGCAGTTCTTC
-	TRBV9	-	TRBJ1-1	CASSFRLSPHGLTEAFF	TGTGCCAGCAGCTTTAGACTATCCCCCCACGGGCTCACTGAAGCTTTCTTT
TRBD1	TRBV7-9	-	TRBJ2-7	CASSLEKGTESSYEQYF	TGTGCCAGCAGCTTAGAAAAAGGGACAGAGAGCTCCTACGAGCAGTACTTC
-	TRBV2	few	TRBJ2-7	CASRTDGYEQYF	TGTGCCAGCAGGACCGACGGGTACGAGCAGTACTTC
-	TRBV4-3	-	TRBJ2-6	CASSQDDRDSSGANVLTF	TGCGCCAGCAGCCAAGATGACCGAGATAGCTCTGGGGCCAACGTCCTGACTTTC
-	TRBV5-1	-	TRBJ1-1	CASSYRGGTGNTEAFF	TGCGCCAGCAGCTATAGGGGGGGAACGGGGAACACTGAAGCTTTCTTT
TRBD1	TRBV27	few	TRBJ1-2	CASSLLSMVMDRGGYTF	TGTGCCAGCAGTTTATTGTCGATGGTTATGGACAGGGGTGGCTACACCTTC
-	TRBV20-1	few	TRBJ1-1	CSARDYDGGRNTEAFF	TGCAGTGCTAGAGATTATGACGGGGGGCGGAACACTGAAGCTTTCTTT
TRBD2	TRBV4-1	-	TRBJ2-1	CASRRMSGAPSYNEQFF	TGCGCCAGCAGAAGAATGAGCGGGGCCCCCTCCTACAATGAGCAGTTCTTC
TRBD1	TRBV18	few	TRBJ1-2	CASSTTGGDGYTF	TGTGCCAGCTCAACGACAGGGGGAGATGGCTACACCTTC
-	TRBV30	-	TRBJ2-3	CAGSSSTDTQYF	TGTGCCGGGAGTAGTTCGACAGATACGCAGTATTTT
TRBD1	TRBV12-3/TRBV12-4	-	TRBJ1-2	CASSPTRTGTSDGYTF	TGTGCCAGCAGCCCTACTAGGACAGGGACTTCGGATGGCTACACCTTC
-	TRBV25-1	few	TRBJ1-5	CASRGNGNQPQHF	TGTGCCAGCAGGGGAAACGGCAATCAGCCCCAGCATTTT
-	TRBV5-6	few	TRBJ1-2	CASSPREVYYGYTF	TGTGCCAGCAGCCCTCGGGAAGTCTACTATGGCTACACCTTC
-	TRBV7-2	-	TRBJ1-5	CASSAFWGNQPQHF	TGTGCCAGCAGCGCCTTTTGGGGGAATCAGCCCCAGCATTTT
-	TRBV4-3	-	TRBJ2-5	CASSPLHRESQETQYF	TGCGCCAGCAGCCCACTCCACCGGGAGAGCCAAGAGACCCAGTACTTC
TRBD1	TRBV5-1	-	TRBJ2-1	CASSPMFTGGPYNEQFF	TGTGCCAGCAGCCCCATGTTTACAGGGGGGCCCTACAATGAGCAGTTCTTC